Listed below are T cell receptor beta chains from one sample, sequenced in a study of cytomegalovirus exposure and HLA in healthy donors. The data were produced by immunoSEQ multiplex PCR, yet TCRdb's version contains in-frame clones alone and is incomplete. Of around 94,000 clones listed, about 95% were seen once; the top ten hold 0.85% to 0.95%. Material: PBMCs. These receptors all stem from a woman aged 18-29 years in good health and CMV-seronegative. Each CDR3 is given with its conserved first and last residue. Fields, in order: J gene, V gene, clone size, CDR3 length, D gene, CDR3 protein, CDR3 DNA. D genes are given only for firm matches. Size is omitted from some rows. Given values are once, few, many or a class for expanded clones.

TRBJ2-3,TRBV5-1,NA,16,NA,CASSLGAGDSTDTQYF,TGCGCCAGCAGCTTGGGTGCAGGGGATAGCACAGATACGCAGTATTTT
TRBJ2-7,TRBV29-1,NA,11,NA,CSVGYRSEQYF,TGCAGCGTTGGATACAGGAGCGAGCAGTACTTC
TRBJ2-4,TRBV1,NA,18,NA,CTSSQLDSFVLAKNIQYF,TGCACCAGCAGCCAACTGGACTCCTTCGTCCTAGCCAAAAACATTCAGTACTTC
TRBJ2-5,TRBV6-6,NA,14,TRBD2,CASSYSGGGETQYF,TGTGCCAGCAGTTACTCCGGGGGAGGGGAGACCCAGTACTTC
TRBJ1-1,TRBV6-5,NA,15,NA,CASSLGTRGGTEAFF,TGTGCCAGCAGTTTGGGGACAAGGGGTGGAACTGAAGCTTTCTTT
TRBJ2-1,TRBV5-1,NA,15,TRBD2,CASSLPGGPGNEQFF,TGCGCCAGCAGCTTGCCGGGAGGGCCGGGCAATGAGCAGTTCTTC
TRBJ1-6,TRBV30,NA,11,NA,CAHRSNSPLHF,TGTGCCCATCGGTCGAATTCACCCCTCCACTTT
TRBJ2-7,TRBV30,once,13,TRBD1,CACGQGAGGEQYF,TGTGCCTGCGGACAGGGGGCGGGTGGTGAGCAGTACTTC
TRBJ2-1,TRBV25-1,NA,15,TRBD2,CASSPGTSGFSEQFF,TGTGCCAGCAGTCCCGGGACTAGCGGTTTTAGTGAGCAGTTCTTC
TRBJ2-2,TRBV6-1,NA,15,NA,CASSPAGLGSGELFF,TGTGCCAGCAGCCCTGCAGGGTTAGGTTCCGGGGAGCTGTTTTTT
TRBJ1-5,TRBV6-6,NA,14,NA,CASTQDGREQPQHF,TGTGCCAGCACCCAGGACGGGAGGGAACAGCCCCAGCATTTT
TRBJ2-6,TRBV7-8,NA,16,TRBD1,CASSTRQGAGANVLTF,TGTGCCAGCAGCACCCGACAGGGGGCTGGGGCCAACGTCCTGACTTTC
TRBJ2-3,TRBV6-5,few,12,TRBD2,CASRSWGGLENF,TGTGCCAGCAGATCCTGGGGGGGACTAGAAAATTTT
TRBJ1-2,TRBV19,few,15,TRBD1,CASSMGGQGNYGYTF,TGTGCCAGTAGTATGGGTGGACAGGGAAACTATGGCTACACCTTC
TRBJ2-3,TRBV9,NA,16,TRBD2,CASSVVGGGEADTQYF,TGTGCCAGCAGCGTAGTCGGCGGGGGGGAGGCAGATACGCAGTATTTT
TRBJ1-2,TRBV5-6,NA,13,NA,CASSLGGLNGYTF,TGTGCCAGCAGCTTGGGAGGGTTAAATGGCTACACCTTC
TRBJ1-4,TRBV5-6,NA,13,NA,CASSLGANEKLFF,TGTGCCAGCAGCCTGGGAGCTAATGAAAAACTGTTTTTT
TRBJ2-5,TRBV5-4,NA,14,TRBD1,CASSLVGTEETQYF,TGTGCCAGCAGCTTGGTCGGGACAGAAGAGACCCAGTACTTC
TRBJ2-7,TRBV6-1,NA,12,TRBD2,CASQVGGAEQYF,TGTGCCAGCCAAGTGGGAGGGGCCGAGCAGTACTTC
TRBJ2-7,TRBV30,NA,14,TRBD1,CAWSDGRGQYEQYF,TGTGCCTGGAGTGATGGCAGGGGGCAGTACGAGCAGTACTTC